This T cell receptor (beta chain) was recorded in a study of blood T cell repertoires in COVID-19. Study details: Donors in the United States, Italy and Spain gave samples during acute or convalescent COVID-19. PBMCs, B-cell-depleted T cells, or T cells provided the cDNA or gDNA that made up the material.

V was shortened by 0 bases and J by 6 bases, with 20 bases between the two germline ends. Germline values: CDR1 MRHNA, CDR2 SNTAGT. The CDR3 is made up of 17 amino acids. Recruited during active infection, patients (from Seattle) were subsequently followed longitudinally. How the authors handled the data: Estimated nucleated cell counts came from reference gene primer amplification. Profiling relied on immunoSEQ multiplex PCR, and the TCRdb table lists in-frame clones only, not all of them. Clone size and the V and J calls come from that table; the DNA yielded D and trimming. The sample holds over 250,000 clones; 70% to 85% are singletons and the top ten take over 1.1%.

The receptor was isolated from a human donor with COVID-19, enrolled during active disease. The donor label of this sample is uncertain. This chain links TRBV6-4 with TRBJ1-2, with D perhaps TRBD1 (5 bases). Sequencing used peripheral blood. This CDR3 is CASSDSGSAGKWNGYTF. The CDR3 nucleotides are TGTGCCAGCAGTGACTCCGGATCGGCAGGGAAATGGAATGGCTACACCTTC.